These 31 T cell receptor beta chains share one sample of origin, sequenced in a study of vaccination and CD4 T cells after COVID-19. Indicated treatment: approximately nine-day PBMC culture with coronavirus spike peptide pools or control peptides (ViraFEST assay). Sequenced with the Oncomine TCR Beta short-read assay was DNA taken from cultured CD4+ T cells. A single record per CDR3 protein comes from TCRdb applying MiXCR to the PCR reads. The sample gives some 5,000 distinct CDR3 sequences, roughly three fifths of which show up once; approximately 40% is in the top ten. No antigen is known for these receptors. The source material was CD4+ T cells from blood, cultured in vitro. Receptors were obtained from a human donor who had recovered from COVID-19.

This clonotype was seen more than once but under ten times. The rearrangement links TRBV6-2 or TRBV6-3 to TRBJ1-2; 9 nucleotides line up with TRBD1. This CDR3 contains 13 residues. Trimming at V came to 6 bases and at J to 6 bases, leaving 5 bases not matched to a gene. In germline, CDR1 is MNHEY, CDR2 SVGEGT. This chain's CDR3 is CASSNGQGNGYTF. CDR3 coding DNA: TGTGCCAGCAGCAATGGACAGGGGAATGGCTACACCTTC.

V usage is TRBV7-9 and J usage is TRBJ2-1; unclear D gene. The CDR3 has 11 amino acids. Germline lookup yields CDR1 SEHNR and CDR2 FQNEAQ (reference sequence). V shed 1 base and J shed 15 bases, with 10 bases lying between them. The CDR3 DNA is TGTGCCAGCAGCTTAGACGATAGACGGTTCTTC. Translation gives CASSLDDRRFF.

This chain links TRBV6-1 with TRBJ2-7; D may be TRBD1 (6 bases). This CDR3 contains 13 residues. The V end was cut by 5 bases, the J end by 5 bases, with 13 bases between. Germline V CDR1 and CDR2: MNHNS, SASEGT. The CDR3 nucleotides are TGTGCCAGCAGTACCACAGGGAGAGACGAGCAGTACTTC. Protein product: CASSTTGRDEQYF.

The rearrangement joins TRBV10-3 to TRBJ2-7; 7 positions agree with TRBD1. Germline CDR1 and CDR2: ENHRY and SYGVKD. V dropped 7 bases and J dropped 3; count of bases not matched to a gene: 6. This CDR3 spans 13 amino acids. This CDR3 reads CAITPGQDYEQYF. Written as DNA, the CDR3 is TGTGCCATCACCCCTGGACAGGACTACGAGCAGTACTTC.

The chain couples TRBV6-1 to TRBJ1-2; D remains ambiguous. Trimming shortened V by 8 bases and J by 4 bases, and 8 bases separated the two germline ends. This CDR3 is 11 amino acids long. In germline, CDR1 is MNHNS, CDR2 SASEGT. CDR3 coding DNA: TGTGCCAGCTCCGGTCGCTATGGCTACACCTTC. It translates to CASSGRYGYTF.

On this clonotype: This may stem from a read error, because a much larger clone lies one nucleotide away. Since no conserved phenylalanine or tryptophan closes the CDR3, a read error is the likely cause. This chain links TRBV28 with TRBJ2-7, with a possible D match to TRBD1 (5 bases). Germline lookup yields CDR1 MDHEN and CDR2 SYDVKM. The CDR3 totals 12 residues. V was clipped by 6 bases and J by 4 bases, with 10 bases between them. The CDR3 protein is CASRLQGYEQYS. The CDR3, as DNA: TGTGCCAGCAGACTTCAGGGTTACGAGCAGTACTCC.

This clonotype occurred once. The DNA of the CDR3 is TGTGCCAGCAGCTCCCTCAGTGATCAGCCCCAGCATTTT. It translates to CASSSLSDQPQHF. This chain joins TRBV7-8 and TRBJ1-5; D remains unclear. V dropped 4 bases and J dropped 5 bases, with 9 bases sitting between them. CDR3 length equals 13 residues. Germline CDR1 SGHVS, CDR2 FQNEAQ.

The chain joins TRBV20-1 to TRBJ2-7; 9 bases agree with TRBD1. Trimming took 1 base from V and 5 from J; bases not matched to a gene: 6. Germline values: CDR1 DFQATT, CDR2 SNEGSKA (reference sequence). The CDR3 is 14 amino acids. The CDR3 spells CSARAGTGHHEQYF. CDR3 DNA: TGCAGTGCTAGAGCCGGGACAGGGCACCACGAGCAGTACTTC.

The rearrangement joins TRBV6-1 to TRBJ1-2, with 7 nucleotides matching TRBD1. The germline gives CDR1 MNHNS, CDR2 SASEGT. Trimming at V came to 10 bases and at J to 9 bases, leaving 11 bases not matched to a gene. The CDR3 totals 12 residues. CDR3 protein: CATLDRASCYTF. DNA for the CDR3: TGTGCCACCCTAGACAGGGCGAGTTGCTACACCTTC.

V is TRBV20-1 and J is TRBJ1-2; TRBD1 matches at 8 bases. Trimming removed 1 base from V and 0 bases from J; junction bases left unmatched: 7. CDR1 DFQATT and CDR2 SNEGSKA come from the germline V gene (reference sequence). This CDR3 spans 16 amino acids. The CDR3 is CSARARTGTTNYGYTF. DNA of the CDR3: TGCAGTGCTAGAGCCCGGACAGGGACGACTAACTATGGCTACACCTTC.

This chain uses TRBV7-3 with TRBJ2-6, with D hard to call. In germline, CDR1 is SGHTA, CDR2 FQGTGA. The CDR3 spans 13 residues. The V gene lost 10 bases and the J gene lost 0 bases, with 7 bases spanning the gap. Written as DNA, the CDR3 is TGTGCCACGGCTCGCTCTGGGGCCAACGTCCTGACTTTC. Translating it yields CATARSGANVLTF.

V is TRBV7-3 and J is TRBJ2-7; D may be TRBD1 or TRBD2 (6 bases each). Germline assignment: CDR1 SGHTA and CDR2 FQGTGA. The V end was cut by 3 bases, the J end by 2 bases, with 11 bases between. The CDR3 covers 14 residues. The CDR3 loop is CASSLGRGAYEQYF. For the CDR3, the DNA is TGTGCCAGCAGCTTGGGTAGGGGGGCCTACGAGCAGTACTTC.

The genes are TRBV7-8 and TRBJ2-7; D unresolved. V lost 5 bases and J 3 bases, leaving 8 bases between the germline ends. CDR1 is SGHVS and CDR2 is FQNEAQ in the germline V gene. CDR3 length equals 12 residues. The CDR3 bases are TGTGCCAGCAGCCAGCCGGACTACGAGCAGTACTTC. Translating it yields CASSQPDYEQYF.

This clonotype has more than one count but fewer than ten. V gene TRBV6-1 combines with J gene TRBJ1-5, with D maybe TRBD1 (6 bases). From germline, CDR1 is MNHNS and CDR2 SASEGT. This CDR3 has 13 residues. V shed 5 bases and J shed 4 bases, with 9 bases lying between them. CDR3 DNA: TGTGCCAGCAGTCTGGACAGTAATCAGCCCCAGCATTTT. As protein: CASSLDSNQPQHF.

V gene TRBV6-2 or TRBV6-3 combines with J gene TRBJ2-5, with 12 positions matching TRBD2. Trimming took 6 bases from V and 5 from J; bases not matched to a gene: 7. Per germline, CDR1 MNHEY and CDR2 SVGEGT. CDR3 length equals 15 residues. CDR3 amino acids: CASRLSSGGGETQYF. In DNA, the CDR3 is TGTGCCAGCAGACTCTCTAGCGGGGGGGGCGAGACCCAGTACTTC.

The chain is built from TRBV7-2 and TRBJ1-1; 8 nucleotides match TRBD1. Germline assignment: CDR1 SGHTA and CDR2 FQGNSA. This CDR3 contains 12 residues. J gave up 6 bases and V 5 bases, and 2 bases lay outside the gene matches. The CDR3 nucleotides are TGTGCCAGCAGCCAACAGGGGGCTGAAGCTTTCTTT. Amino acids: CASSQQGAEAFF.

The table lists this clonotype with a few counts. The junction departs from germline at one end; a sequencing error may be responsible. The chain has TRBV7-7 and TRBJ1-2; 7 bases align to TRBD1. Germline V gene lookup returns CDR1 SSHAT and CDR2 FNYEAQ (reference sequence). This CDR3 contains 10 residues. Written as DNA, the CDR3 is TGTGCCAGCAGCTTGGGAGGGGGCTGCTTC. This encodes CASSLGGGCF.

The chain links TRBV20-1 to TRBJ1-6; 8 bases align to TRBD1. Germline CDR1 DFQATT, CDR2 SNEGSKA (reference sequence). This CDR3 comprises 14 residues. The V segment lost 5 bases and the J segment 9 bases; nucleotides outside the gene matches: 9. CDR3 bases: TGCAGTGCTCCCGGGGCAGGGGGCCCTTCACCCCTCCACTTT. Encoded protein: CSAPGAGGPSPLHF.

This sequence joins TRBV27 and TRBJ2-7; no definite D call. CDR1 and CDR2 from the germline V gene are MNHEY and SMNVEV (reference sequence). The CDR3 loop spans 11 amino acids. The V and J ends lost 6 bases and 7 bases respectively, with 10 bases between them. The chain's CDR3 is CASSRHMEQYF. The CDR3 region has the DNA TGTGCCAGCAGCCGCCACATGGAGCAGTACTTC.

The gene calls are TRBV15 and TRBJ1-2; D remains unclear. Between the trimmed V and J ends, which lost 5 bases and 2 bases, there was a span of 15 bases. CDR3 length: 15 amino acids. CDR1 is LNHNV and CDR2 is YYDKDF in the germline V gene (reference sequence). Written as DNA, the CDR3 is TGTGCCACCAGCGAACACATGACTTCGAACTATGGCTACACCTTC. Residues: CATSEHMTSNYGYTF. Based on the CDR3 plus reference TRBV15 and TRBJ1-2, the full variable domain is DAMVIQNPRYQVTQFGKPVTLSCSQTLNHNVMYWYQQKSSQAPKLLFHYYDKDFNNEADTPDNFQSRRPNTSFCFLDIRSPGLGDTAMYLCATSEHMTSNYGYTFGSGTRLTVV.

The J gene is TRBJ1-2, the V gene TRBV5-4; 8 nucleotides align to TRBD1. This CDR3 region has 14 residues. V gave up 4 bases and J gave up 2 bases; unmatched junction bases: 4. Germline V lookup: CDR1 SGHNT, CDR2 YYREEE (reference sequence). The CDR3 DNA is TGTGCCAGCAGCACTGGACAGGGAAACTATGGCTACACCTTC. This encodes CASSTGQGNYGYTF.

This clonotype was recorded a few times. As DNA, the CDR3 is TGCAGTGCTAGGACAGGGGGCGCCGCTGGCTACACCTTC. It encodes CSARTGGAAGYTF. The chain links TRBV20-1 to TRBJ1-2; 10 nucleotides match TRBD1. Germline assignment: CDR1 DFQATT and CDR2 SNEGSKA (reference sequence). The CDR3 is made up of 13 amino acids. The junction had 5 bases not matched to a gene; V was cut back by 3 bases and J by 7 bases.

The chain has TRBV10-3 and TRBJ2-5, with D perhaps given as TRBD1 or TRBD2 (5 bases each). V lost 8 bases, J lost 1 base, and 8 bases lay in between. The germline V gene encodes CDR1 ENHRY and CDR2 SYGVKD. This CDR3 has 12 amino acids. In DNA form, the CDR3 reads TGTGCCATCGGGGGTAGCCAAGAGACCCAGTACTTC. Its translation: CAIGGSQETQYF.

This chain connects TRBV5-1 to TRBJ2-7; 11 nucleotides match TRBD2. With 0 bases clipped from V and 2 bases from J, the junction kept 4 bases outside the gene matches. Per germline, CDR1 SGHRS and CDR2 YFSETQ. CDR3 size: 16 residues. The CDR3 sequence: CASSLGLAGGPYEQYF. The CDR3 region has the DNA TGCGCCAGCAGCTTGGGGCTAGCGGGGGGACCCTACGAGCAGTACTTC.

The chain is built from TRBV20-1 and TRBJ2-7; 10 bases map to TRBD2. The CDR3 loop spans 15 amino acids. V shed 5 bases and J 6 bases; nucleotides not matched to a gene: 13. Looked up from germline, CDR1 is DFQATT and CDR2 is SNEGSKA (reference sequence). CDR3 sequence reads: CSAGGGTSAMTEQYF. The CDR3, as DNA: TGCAGTGCTGGAGGGGGGACTAGCGCTATGACCGAGCAGTACTTC.

The chain links TRBV7-8 to TRBJ1-2; possible D gene TRBD1, 6 bases. The CDR3 totals 13 residues. Germline V gene sequence: CDR1 SGHVS, CDR2 FQNEAQ. The V end lost 5 bases, the J end lost 5 bases, and 12 bases lay between the germline ends. For the CDR3, the DNA is TGTGCCAGCAGCCTGGACAGCCTGTATGGCTACACCTTC. This gives the protein CASSLDSLYGYTF.

This clonotype was counted between two and nine times. This chain links TRBV6-1 with TRBJ1-6, with a weak D call TRBD1 (6 bases). This CDR3 comprises 15 residues. Germline CDR1 and CDR2: MNHNS and SASEGT. V lost 7 bases and J lost 6, with 16 bases in between. As DNA, the CDR3 is TGTGCCAGCACCAGGCCGGGGGCTGGTAATTCACCCCTCCACTTT. It specifies CASTRPGAGNSPLHF.

This clonotype is labeled large. The rearrangement joins TRBV25-1 to TRBJ1-2; 7 nucleotides line up with TRBD1. Trimming at V came to 1 base and at J to 3 bases, leaving 2 bases not matched to a gene. The CDR3 extends over 14 amino acids. Germline V gene lookup returns CDR1 MGHDK and CDR2 SYGVNS. The CDR3 region has the DNA TGTGCCAGCAGTGAATCACAGGGGTACTATGGCTACACCTTC. Translating it yields CASSESQGYYGYTF.

The J gene is TRBJ1-1, the V gene TRBV7-3; TRBD1 is a possible D gene (5 bases). Trimming removed 7 bases at V and 0 bases at J, with 15 bases between. The CDR3 is 15 residues long. CDR1 and CDR2 from the germline V gene are SGHTA and FQGTGA. CDR3 DNA sequence: TGTGCCAGCAACTTGCACGGGGGGATGAACACTGAAGCTTTCTTT. It yields the protein CASNLHGGMNTEAFF. The variable domain in full, completed from reference TRBV7-3 and TRBJ1-1, reads GAGVSQTPSNKVTEKGKYVELRCDPISGHTALYWYRQSLGQGPEFLIYFQGTGAADDSGLPNDRFFAVRPEGSVSTLKIQRTERGDSAVYLCASNLHGGMNTEAFFGQGTRLTVV.

This clonotype has just one count. This sequence joins TRBV2 and TRBJ2-7; 9 nucleotides align to TRBD1. The germline CDR1 and CDR2 sequences are SNHLY and FYNNEI. The CDR3 is 14 residues long. V lost 8 bases, J lost 3 bases, and 8 bases stayed unmatched. The CDR3 DNA reads TGTGCCAGCTCCCTGGACAGGGGACTCTACGAGCAGTACTTC. Amino acid sequence: CASSLDRGLYEQYF.

The rearrangement joins TRBV6-1 to TRBJ1-2, with 8 bases that match TRBD1. CDR1 is MNHNS, CDR2 SASEGT, per germline. The CDR3 has 16 amino acids. Trimming removed 7 bases from V and 3 bases from J; junction bases left unmatched: 13. The CDR3 here is CASKPAQGAGDYGYTF. In DNA form, the CDR3 reads TGTGCCAGCAAACCTGCTCAGGGGGCTGGGGACTATGGCTACACCTTC.